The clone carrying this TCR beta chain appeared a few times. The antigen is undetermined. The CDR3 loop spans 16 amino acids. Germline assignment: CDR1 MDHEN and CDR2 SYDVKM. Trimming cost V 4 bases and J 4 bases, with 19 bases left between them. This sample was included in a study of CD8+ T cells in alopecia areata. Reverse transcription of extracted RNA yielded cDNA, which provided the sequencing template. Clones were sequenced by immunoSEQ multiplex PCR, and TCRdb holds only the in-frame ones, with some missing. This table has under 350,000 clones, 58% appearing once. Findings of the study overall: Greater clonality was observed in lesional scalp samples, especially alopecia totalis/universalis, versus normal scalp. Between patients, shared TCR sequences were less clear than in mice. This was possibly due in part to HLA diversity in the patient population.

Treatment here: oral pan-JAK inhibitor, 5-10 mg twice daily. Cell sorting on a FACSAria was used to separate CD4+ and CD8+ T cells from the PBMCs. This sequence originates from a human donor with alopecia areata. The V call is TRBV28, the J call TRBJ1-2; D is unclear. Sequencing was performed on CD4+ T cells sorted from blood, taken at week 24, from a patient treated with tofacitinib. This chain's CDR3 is CASSSSWVGELYGYTF. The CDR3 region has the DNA TGTGCCAGCAGTTCCTCGTGGGTTGGGGAGCTCTATGGCTACACCTTC.